Sequencing of this T cell receptor (beta chain) was carried out in a study of T cell responses to AZD1222 COVID-19 vaccine. This CDR3 is 14 amino acids long. With 3 bases removed from V and 13 bases from J, the gap between germline ends came to 16 bases. CDR1 KGHSH and CDR2 LQKENI come from the germline V gene. Worth noting for this clone: Its antigen is undetermined.

Analysis merged second doses at about 4 or about 12 weeks. Data came from immunoSEQ multiplex PCR; TCRdb stores just in-frame clones and leaves some out. The sample has some 110,000 clones, approximately 90% seen once. Findings and caveats of the study: After two AZD1222 doses, spike-specific TCR breadth and depth rose versus day 0. Targeting of unmutated variant regions was reportedly seen in nearly half of spike-specific TCRs. Mostly white British, mostly female donors; authors suggested clonal diversity may be underestimated.

This specimen consisted of peripheral blood, obtained 28 days after the second AZD1222 dose. V gene TRBV18 combines with J gene TRBJ1-6; D not certain. The source of this sequence is an adult who received the AZD1222 COVID-19 vaccine. The CDR3 DNA follows: TGTGCCAGCTCACCTCTCTCCGACGTCCAGCCCCTCCACTTT. It codes for CASSPLSDVQPLHF.